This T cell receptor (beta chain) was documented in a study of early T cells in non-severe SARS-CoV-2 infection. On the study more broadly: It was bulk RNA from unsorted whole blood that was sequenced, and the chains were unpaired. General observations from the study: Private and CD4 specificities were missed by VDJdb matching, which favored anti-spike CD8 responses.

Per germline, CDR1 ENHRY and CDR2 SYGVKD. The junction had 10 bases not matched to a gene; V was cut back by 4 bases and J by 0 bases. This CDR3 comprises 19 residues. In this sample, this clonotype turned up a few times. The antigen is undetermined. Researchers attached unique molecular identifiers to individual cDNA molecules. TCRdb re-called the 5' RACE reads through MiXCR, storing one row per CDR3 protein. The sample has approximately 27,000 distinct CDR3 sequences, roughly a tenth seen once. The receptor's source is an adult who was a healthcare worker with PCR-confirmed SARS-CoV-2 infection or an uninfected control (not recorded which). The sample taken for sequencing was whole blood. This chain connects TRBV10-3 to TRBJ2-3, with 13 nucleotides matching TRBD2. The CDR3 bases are TGTGCCATCAGTGCGCGACTAGCGGGGGGCCGTGCTAGCACAGATACGCAGTATTTT. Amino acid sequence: CAISARLAGGRASTDTQYF.